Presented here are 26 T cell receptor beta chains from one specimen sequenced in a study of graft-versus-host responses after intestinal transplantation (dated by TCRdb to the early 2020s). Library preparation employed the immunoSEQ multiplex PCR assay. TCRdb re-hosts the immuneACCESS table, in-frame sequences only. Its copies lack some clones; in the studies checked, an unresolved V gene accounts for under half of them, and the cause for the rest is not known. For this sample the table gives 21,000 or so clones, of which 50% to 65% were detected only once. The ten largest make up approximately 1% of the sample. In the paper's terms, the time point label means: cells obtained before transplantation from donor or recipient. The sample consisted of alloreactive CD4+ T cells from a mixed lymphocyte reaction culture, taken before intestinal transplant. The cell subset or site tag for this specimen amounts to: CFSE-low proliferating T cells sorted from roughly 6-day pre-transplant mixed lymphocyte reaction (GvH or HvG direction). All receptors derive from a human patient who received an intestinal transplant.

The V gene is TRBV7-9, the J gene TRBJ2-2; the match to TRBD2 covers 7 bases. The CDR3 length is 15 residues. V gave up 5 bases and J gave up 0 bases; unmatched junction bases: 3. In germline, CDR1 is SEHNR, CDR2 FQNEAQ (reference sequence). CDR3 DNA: TGTGCCAGCAGCAAACTAGCGCCGAACACCGGGGAGCTGTTTTTT. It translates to CASSKLAPNTGELFF. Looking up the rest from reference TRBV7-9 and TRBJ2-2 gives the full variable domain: DTGVSQNPRHKITKRGQNVTFRCDPISEHNRLYWYRQTLGQGPEFLTYFQNEAQLEKSRLLSDRFSAERPKGSFSTLEIQRTEQGDSAMYLCASSKLAPNTGELFFGEGSRLTVL.

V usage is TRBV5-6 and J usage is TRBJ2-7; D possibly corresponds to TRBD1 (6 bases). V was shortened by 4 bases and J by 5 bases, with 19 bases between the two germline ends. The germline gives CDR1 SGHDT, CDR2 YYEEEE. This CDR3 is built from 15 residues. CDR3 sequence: CASSPQTGRGNEQYF. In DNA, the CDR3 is TGTGCCAGCAGCCCACAAACAGGGCGAGGTAACGAGCAGTACTTC.

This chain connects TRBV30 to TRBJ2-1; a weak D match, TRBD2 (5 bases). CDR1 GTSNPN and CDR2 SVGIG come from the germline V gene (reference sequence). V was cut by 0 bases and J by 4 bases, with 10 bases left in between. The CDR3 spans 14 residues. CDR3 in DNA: TGTGCCTGGAGTGTGGCTAGCCCATACAATGAGCAGTTCTTC. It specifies CAWSVASPYNEQFF.

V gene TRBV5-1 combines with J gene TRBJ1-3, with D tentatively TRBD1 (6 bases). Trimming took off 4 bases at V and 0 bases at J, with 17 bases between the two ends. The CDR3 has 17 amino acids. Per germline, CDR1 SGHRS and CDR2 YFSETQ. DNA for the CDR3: TGCGCCAGCAGCGCGTCACCGGGACACCTCTCTGGAAACACCATATATTTT. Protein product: CASSASPGHLSGNTIYF. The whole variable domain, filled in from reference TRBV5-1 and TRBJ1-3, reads KAGVTQTPRYLIKTRGQQVTLSCSPISGHRSVSWYQQTPGQGLQFLFEYFSETQRNKGNFPGRFSGRQFSNSRSEMNVSTLELGDSALYLCASSASPGHLSGNTIYFGEGSWLTVV.

CDR3: CASSFSGTDTQYF. CDR3 DNA sequence: TGTGCCAGCAGCTTCAGTGGCACAGATACGCAGTATTTT. This chain uses TRBV5-4 with TRBJ2-3; D ambiguous. This CDR3 contains 13 residues. The V end lost 2 bases, the J end lost 1 base, and 5 bases lay between the germline ends. In germline, CDR1 is SGHNT, CDR2 YYREEE (reference sequence).

CDR3 coding DNA: TGCGCCAGCAGCTTCCGACTAGCAGGCACAGATACGCAGTATTTT. Translating gives CASSFRLAGTDTQYF. V gene TRBV4-1 combines with J gene TRBJ2-3; TRBD2 aligns across 7 bases. After removal of 5 bases from V and 1 base from J, the junction contained 6 bases not matched to a gene. Germline values: CDR1 MGHRA, CDR2 YSYEKL. The CDR3 loop spans 15 amino acids.

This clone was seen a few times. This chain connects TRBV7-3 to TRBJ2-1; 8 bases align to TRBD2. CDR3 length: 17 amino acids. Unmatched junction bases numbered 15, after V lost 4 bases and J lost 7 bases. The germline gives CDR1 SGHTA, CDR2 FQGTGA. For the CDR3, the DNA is TGTGCCAGCAGCTCGGGACGCGGGCGGGAGGTTGGTAATGAGCAGTTCTTC. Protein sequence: CASSSGRGREVGNEQFF. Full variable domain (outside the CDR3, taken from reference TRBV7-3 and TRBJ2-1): GAGVSQTPSNKVTEKGKYVELRCDPISGHTALYWYRQSLGQGPEFLIYFQGTGAADDSGLPNDRFFAVRPEGSVSTLKIQRTERGDSAVYLCASSSGRGREVGNEQFFGPGTRLTVL.

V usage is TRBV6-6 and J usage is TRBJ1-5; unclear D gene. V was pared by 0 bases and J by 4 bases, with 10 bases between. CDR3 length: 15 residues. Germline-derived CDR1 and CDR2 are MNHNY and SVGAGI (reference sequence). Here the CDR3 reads CASSYSIAGNQPQHF. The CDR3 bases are TGTGCCAGCAGTTACTCGATAGCGGGAAATCAGCCCCAGCATTTT.

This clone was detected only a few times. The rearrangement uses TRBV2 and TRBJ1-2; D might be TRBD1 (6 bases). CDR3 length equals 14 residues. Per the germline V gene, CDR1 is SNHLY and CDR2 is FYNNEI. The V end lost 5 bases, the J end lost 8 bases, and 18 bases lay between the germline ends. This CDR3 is CASSPLQGRDGYTF. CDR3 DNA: TGTGCCAGCAGTCCGTTACAGGGTCGAGACGGCTACACCTTC.

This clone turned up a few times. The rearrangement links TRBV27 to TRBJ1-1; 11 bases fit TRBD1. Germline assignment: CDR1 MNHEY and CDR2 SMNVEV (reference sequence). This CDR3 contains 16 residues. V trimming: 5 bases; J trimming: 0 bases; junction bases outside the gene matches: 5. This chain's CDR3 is CASSAGTGGMNTEAFF. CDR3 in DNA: TGTGCCAGCAGTGCCGGGACAGGGGGTATGAACACTGAAGCTTTCTTT.

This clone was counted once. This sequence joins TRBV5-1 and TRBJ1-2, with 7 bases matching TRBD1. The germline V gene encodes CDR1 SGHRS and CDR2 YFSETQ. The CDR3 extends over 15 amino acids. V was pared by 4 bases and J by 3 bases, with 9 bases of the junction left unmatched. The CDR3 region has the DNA TGCGCCAGCAGCCCCCCCGGGACAGTGGACTATGGCTACACCTTC. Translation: CASSPPGTVDYGYTF.

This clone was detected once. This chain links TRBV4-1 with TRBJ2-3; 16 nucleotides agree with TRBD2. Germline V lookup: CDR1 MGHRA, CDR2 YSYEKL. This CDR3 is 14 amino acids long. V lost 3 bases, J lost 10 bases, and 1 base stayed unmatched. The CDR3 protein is CASSQGTSGRAQYF. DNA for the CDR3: TGCGCCAGCAGCCAGGGGACTAGCGGGAGGGCGCAGTATTTT.

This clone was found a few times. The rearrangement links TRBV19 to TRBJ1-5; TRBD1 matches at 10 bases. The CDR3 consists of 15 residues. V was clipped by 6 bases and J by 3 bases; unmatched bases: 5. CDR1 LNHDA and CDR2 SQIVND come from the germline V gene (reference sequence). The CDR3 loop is CASRGTGADNQPQHF. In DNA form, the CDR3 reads TGTGCCAGTAGAGGGACAGGGGCAGACAATCAGCCCCAGCATTTT.

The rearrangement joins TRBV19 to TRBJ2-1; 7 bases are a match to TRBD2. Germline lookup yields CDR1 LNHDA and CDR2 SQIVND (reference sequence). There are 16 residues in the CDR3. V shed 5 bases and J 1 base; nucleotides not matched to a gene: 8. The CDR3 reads CASSEVAGVSYNEQFF. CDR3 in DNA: TGTGCCAGTAGTGAAGTAGCGGGCGTGTCCTACAATGAGCAGTTCTTC.

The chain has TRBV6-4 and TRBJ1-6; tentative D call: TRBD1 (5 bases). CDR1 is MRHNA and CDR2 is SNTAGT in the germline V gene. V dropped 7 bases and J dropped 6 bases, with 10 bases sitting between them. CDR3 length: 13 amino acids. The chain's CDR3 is CASNSGGNSPLHF. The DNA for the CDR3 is TGTGCCAGCAATTCCGGGGGTAATTCACCCCTCCACTTT.

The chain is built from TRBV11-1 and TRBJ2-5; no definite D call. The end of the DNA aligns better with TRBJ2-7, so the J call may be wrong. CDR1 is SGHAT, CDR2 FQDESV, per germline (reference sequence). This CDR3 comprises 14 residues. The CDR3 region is CASSLDVSSYEQYF. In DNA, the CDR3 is TGTGCCAGCAGCTTAGACGTTAGCTCCTACGAGCAGTACTTC.

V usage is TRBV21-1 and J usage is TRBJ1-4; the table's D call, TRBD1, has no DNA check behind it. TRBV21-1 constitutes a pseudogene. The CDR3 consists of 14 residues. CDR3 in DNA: TGTGCCAGCAGCAAAAGGGGGAATGGTGAAAAACTGTTTTTT. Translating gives CASSKRGNGEKLFF.

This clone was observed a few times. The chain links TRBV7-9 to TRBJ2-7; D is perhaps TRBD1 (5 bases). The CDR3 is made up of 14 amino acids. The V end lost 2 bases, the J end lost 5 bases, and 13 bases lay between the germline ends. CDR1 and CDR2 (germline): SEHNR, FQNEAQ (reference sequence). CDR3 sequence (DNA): TGTGCCAGCAGCTTACTCCAGGGTTCCCACGAGCAGTACTTC. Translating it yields CASSLLQGSHEQYF.

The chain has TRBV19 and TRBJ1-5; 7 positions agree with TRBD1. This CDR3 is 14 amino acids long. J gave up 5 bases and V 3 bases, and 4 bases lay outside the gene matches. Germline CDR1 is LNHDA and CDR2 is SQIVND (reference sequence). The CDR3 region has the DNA TGTGCCAGTAGTATCAGACAGGGATATCAGCCCCAGCATTTT. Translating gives CASSIRQGYQPQHF.

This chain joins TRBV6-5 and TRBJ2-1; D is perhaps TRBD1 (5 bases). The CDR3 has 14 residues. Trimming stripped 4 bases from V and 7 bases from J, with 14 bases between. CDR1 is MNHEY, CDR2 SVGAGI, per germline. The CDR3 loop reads CASSSGLRINEQFF. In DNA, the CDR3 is TGTGCCAGCAGTTCAGGGCTCCGAATAAATGAGCAGTTCTTC.

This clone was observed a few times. In DNA form, the CDR3 reads TGTGCCAGCGGAGTTCAGGGGCTCCTCTACGAGCAGTACTTC. Protein product: CASGVQGLLYEQYF. The V and J genes are TRBV11-1 and TRBJ2-7, with D tentatively TRBD1 (6 bases). Germline loops: CDR1 SGHAT, CDR2 FQDESV (reference sequence). The V gene lost 8 bases and the J gene lost 3 bases, with 17 bases spanning the gap. This CDR3 spans 14 amino acids.

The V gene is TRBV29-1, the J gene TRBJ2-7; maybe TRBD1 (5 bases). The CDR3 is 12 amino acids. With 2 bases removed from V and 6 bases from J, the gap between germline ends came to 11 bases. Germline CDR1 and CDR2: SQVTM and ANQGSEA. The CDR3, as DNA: TGCAGCGTTGAAAGTCAGGGTTTCGAGCAGTACTTC. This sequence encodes CSVESQGFEQYF.

CDR3 residues: CASSDPGGSYEQYF. CDR3 DNA sequence: TGTGCCAGCAGTGATCCCGGGGGGAGCTACGAGCAGTACTTC. This chain joins TRBV6-5 and TRBJ2-7; 7 nucleotides match TRBD2. The V segment lost 5 bases and the J segment 3 bases; nucleotides outside the gene matches: 7. CDR3 length: 14 residues. Looked up from germline, CDR1 is MNHEY and CDR2 is SVGAGI.

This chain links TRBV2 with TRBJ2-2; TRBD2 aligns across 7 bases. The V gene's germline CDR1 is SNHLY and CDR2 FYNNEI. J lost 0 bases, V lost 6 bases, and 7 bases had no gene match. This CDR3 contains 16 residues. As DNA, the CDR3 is TGTGCCAGCAGCCTCATGGGACTACCGAACACCGGGGAGCTGTTTTTT. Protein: CASSLMGLPNTGELFF.

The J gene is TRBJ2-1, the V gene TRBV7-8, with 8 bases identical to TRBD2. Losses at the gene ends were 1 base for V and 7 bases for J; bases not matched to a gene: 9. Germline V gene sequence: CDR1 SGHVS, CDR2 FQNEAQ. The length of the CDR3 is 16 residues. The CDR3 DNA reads TGTGCCAGCAGCTTAGTTCATACGGGAGGGCCGAATGAGCAGTTCTTC. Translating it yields CASSLVHTGGPNEQFF.

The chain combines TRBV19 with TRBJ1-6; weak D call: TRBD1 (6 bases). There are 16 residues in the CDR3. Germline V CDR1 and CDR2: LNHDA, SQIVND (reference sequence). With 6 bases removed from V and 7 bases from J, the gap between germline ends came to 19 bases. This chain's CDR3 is CASSRTWGLGNSPLHF. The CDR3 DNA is TGTGCCAGTAGCCGAACGTGGGGGCTTGGGAATTCACCCCTCCACTTT. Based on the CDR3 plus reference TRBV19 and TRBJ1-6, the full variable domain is DGGITQSPKYLFRKEGQNVTLSCEQNLNHDAMYWYRQDPGQGLRLIYYSQIVNDFQKGDIAEGYSVSREKKESFPLTVTSAQKNPTAFYLCASSRTWGLGNSPLHFGNGTRLTVT.